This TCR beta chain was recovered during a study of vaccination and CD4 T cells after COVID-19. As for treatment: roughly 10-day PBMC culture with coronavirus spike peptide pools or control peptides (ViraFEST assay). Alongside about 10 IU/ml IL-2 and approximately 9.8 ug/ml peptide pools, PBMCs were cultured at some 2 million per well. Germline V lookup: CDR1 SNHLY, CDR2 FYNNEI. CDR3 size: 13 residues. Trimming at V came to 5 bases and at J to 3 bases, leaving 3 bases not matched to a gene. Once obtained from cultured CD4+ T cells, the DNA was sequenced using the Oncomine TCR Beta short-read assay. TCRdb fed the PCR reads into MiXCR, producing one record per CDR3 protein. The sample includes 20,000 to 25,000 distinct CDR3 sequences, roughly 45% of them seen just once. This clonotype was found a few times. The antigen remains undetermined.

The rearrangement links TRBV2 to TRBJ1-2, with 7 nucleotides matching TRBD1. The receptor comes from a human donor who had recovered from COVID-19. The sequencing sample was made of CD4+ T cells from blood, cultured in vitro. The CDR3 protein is CASSLGQDYGYTF. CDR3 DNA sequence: TGTGCCAGCAGTCTAGGACAGGACTATGGCTACACCTTC.